This T cell receptor (beta chain) comes out of a study of identical twins. The germline V and J ends were trimmed by 3 bases and 6 bases, with 14 bases remaining between them. There are 15 residues in the CDR3. This clonotype was seen ten or more times. Its antigen is as yet unknown. General observations from the study: With abundant cord blood beta clonotypes, insertions were fewer; memory repertoires showed no such pattern.

MiXCR was run by TCRdb on the 5' RACE reads, yielding one entry per CDR3 protein. The table has 550,000 to 700,000 distinct CDR3 sequences, around 20% seen once. This sample was shared with a second study, whose subject was T cells expressing NK-cell markers. From that second work: It was sorted CD3+CD56+NKG2C+, CD3+CD56+NKG2C- and CD3+CD56-NKG2C+ T cells that supplied the TCR beta repertoires. The CD3+CD56-NKG2C+ fraction was also led by these clonotypes in a handful of donors.

The chain is built from TRBV12-3 or TRBV12-4 and TRBJ2-2; possible D gene TRBD1, 5 bases. The origin of this receptor is a young woman in good health. Sequenced input: PBMCs. CDR3 protein: CASSFSGMGAGELFF. The DNA of the CDR3 is TGTGCCAGCAGTTTTTCAGGGATGGGCGCCGGGGAGCTGTTTTTT.